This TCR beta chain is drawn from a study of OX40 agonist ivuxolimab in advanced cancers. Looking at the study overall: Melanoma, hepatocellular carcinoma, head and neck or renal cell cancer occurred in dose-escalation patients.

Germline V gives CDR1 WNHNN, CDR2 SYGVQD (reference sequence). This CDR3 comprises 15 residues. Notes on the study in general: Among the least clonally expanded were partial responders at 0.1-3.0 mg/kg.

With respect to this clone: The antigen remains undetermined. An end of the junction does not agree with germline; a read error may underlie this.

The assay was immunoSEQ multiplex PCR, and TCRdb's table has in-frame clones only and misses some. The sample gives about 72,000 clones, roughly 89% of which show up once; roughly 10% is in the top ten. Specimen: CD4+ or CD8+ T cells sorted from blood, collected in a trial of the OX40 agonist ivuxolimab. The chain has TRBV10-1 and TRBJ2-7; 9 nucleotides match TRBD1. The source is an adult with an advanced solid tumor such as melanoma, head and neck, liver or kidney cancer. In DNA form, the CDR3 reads TGCGCCAGCAGCGAGTACAGGGGGCGCAAATCCGAGCAGTACTTC. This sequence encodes CASSEYRGRKSEQYF.